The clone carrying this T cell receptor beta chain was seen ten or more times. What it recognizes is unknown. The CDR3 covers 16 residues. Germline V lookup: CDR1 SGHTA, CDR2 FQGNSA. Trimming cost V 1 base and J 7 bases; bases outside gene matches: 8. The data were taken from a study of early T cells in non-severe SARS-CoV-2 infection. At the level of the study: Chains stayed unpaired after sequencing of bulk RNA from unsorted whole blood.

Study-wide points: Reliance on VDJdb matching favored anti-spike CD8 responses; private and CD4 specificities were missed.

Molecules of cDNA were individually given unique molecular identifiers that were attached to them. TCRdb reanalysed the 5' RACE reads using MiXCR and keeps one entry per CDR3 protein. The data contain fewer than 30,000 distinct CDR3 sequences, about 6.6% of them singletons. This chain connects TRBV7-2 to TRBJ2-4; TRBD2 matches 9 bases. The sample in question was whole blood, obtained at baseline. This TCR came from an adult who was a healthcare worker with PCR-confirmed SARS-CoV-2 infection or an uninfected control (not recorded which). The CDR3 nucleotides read TGTGCCAGCAGCTTAGGATGGCGGGGGGGCCAGAACATTCAGTACTTC. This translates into CASSLGWRGGQNIQYF.